This note documents a single T cell receptor (beta chain) sequence. There is no known antigen for this receptor. No base qualities exist here, and no much larger clone lies one base off it. This specimen belongs to a study of T cell repertoires in cytomegalovirus infection (dated by TCRdb to between 2018 and 2020). Regarding the study in general: The peptide stimulations were aimed at well-studied HLA-B-restricted epitopes as well as recently identified HLA-C-restricted CMV epitopes, whose presentation resists viral immunomodulation. The HLA type of each donor mattered for the analysis, because public TCR beta signatures pointed to carriage of CMV infection along with the matching HLA type. Paper-wide results and their limitations: Cumulative frequency of public TCR beta family members discriminated carriers of CMV infection plus the relevant HLA type in this cohort and an independent approximately 350-donor cohort. The ex vivo response was dominated by HLA-C-restricted CMV-specific TCR beta clonotypes, which also provided the single most frequent clonotype in two of eight donors.

The V end loses 5 bases and the J end loses 1 base, and a stretch of 17 bases separates them. CDR1 and CDR2, looked up from the germline V gene (reference sequence), are MNHEY and SMNVEV. The CDR3, cysteine through phenylalanine, is 16 amino acids long. Only the CDR3 portion is preserved as DNA: 48 bases, with reading frame beginning at the first base. This sample was sequenced with an Illumina HiSeq 1500. The raw public reads went through TCRdb reprocessing: fastp at Q25, MiXCR clone calling, in-frame beta chains kept. Under each unique CDR3 protein, matching rows form one entry showing the most common genes and DNA. Counted in this sample were 650,000 to 900,000 distinct CDR3 sequences; roughly 29% of them appeared once. Of the sample, about 12% falls within the top ten clones. Read against the paper, the sample's treatment or condition label means: in vitro stimulation with specific CMV peptide epitopes to enrich CMV-specific T cells.

The material sequenced was cultured CD8+ T cells from PBMCs, taken from culture after CMV antigen stimulation. The sequence is built from TRBV27 and TRBJ1-1, and possibly TRBD1, on 6 matching bases. This sequence originates from a human donor in good health (CMV status not recorded). Some clones in this sample may be carry-over from other donors' samples. The CDR3 is CASSTQYRVKNTEAFF. The DNA sequence reads TGTGCCAGCAGTACACAATACAGGGTAAAGAACACTGAAGCTTTCTTT.